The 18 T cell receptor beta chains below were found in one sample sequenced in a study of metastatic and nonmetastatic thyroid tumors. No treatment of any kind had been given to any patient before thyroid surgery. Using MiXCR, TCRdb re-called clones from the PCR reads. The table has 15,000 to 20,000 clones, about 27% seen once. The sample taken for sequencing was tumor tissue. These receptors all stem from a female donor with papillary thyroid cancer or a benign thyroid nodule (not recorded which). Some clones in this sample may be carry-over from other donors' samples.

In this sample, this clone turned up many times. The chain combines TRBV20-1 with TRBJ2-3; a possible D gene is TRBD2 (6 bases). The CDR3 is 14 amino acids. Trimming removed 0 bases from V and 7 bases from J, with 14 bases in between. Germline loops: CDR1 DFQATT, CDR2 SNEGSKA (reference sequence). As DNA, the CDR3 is TGCAGTGCTAGAGATGAGGGAGGACTGCATACGCAGTATTTT. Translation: CSARDEGGLHTQYF.

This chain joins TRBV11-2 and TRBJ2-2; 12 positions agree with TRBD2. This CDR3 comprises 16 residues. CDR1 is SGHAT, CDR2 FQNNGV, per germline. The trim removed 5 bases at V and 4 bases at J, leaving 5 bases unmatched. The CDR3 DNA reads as TGTGCCAGCAGCCCCGGGACTAGCGGGCTCACCGGGGAGCTGTTTTTT. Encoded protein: CASSPGTSGLTGELFF.

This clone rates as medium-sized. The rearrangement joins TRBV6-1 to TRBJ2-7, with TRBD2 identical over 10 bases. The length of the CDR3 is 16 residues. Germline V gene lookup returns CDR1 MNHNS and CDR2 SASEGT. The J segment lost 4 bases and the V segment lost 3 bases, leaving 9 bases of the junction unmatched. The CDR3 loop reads CASSDRLAGERYEQYF. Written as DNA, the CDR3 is TGTGCCAGCAGTGACAGGCTAGCGGGAGAAAGGTACGAGCAGTACTTC.

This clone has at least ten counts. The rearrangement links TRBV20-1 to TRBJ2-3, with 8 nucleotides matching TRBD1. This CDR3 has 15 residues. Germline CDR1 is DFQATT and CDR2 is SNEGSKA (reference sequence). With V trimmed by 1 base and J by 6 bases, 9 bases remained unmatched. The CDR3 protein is CSARAQTGAGDTQYF. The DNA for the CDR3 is TGCAGTGCTAGAGCCCAGACAGGGGCGGGGGATACGCAGTATTTT.

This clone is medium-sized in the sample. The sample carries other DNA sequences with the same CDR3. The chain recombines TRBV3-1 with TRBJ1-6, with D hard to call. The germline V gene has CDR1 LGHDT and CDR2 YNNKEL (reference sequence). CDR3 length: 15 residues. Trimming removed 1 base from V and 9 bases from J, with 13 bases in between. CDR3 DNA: TGTGCCAGCAGCCAAGTTGCGGGGTCGGGTTCACCCCTCCACTTT. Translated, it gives CASSQVAGSGSPLHF. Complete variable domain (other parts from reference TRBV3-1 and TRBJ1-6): DTAVSQTPKYLVTQMGNDKSIKCEQNLGHDTMYWYKQDSKKFLKIMFSYNNKELIINETVPNRFSPKSPDKAHLNLHINSLELGDSAVYFCASSQVAGSGSPLHFGNGTRLTVT.

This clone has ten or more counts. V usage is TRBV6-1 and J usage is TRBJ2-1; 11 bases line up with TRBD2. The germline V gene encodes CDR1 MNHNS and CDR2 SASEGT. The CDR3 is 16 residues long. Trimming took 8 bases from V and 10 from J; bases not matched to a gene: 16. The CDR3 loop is CASAYLLAGAGYEQFF. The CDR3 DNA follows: TGTGCCAGCGCCTACTTACTAGCGGGAGCTGGATACGAGCAGTTCTTC.

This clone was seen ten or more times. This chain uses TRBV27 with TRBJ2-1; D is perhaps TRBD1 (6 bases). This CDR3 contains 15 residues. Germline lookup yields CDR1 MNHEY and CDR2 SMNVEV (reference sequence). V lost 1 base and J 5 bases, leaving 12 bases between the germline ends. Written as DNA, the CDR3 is TGTGCCAGCAGTTTATGGCAGGGGACGAACAATGAGCAGTTCTTC. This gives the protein CASSLWQGTNNEQFF.

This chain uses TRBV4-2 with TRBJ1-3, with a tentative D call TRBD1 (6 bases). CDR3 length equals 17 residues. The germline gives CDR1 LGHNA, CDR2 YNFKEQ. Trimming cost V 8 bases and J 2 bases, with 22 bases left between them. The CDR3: CASGSPHSAGAGNTIYF. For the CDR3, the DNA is TGTGCCAGCGGATCGCCTCACTCTGCAGGGGCTGGAAACACCATATATTTT.

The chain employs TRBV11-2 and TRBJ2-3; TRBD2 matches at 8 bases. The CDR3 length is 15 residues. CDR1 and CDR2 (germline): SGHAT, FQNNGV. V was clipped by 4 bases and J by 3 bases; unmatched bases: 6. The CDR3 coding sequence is TGTGCCAGCAGCTATGGGGCGGGAGGTACAGATACGCAGTATTTT. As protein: CASSYGAGGTDTQYF. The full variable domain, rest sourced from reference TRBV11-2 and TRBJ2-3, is EAGVAQSPRYKIIEKRQSVAFWCNPISGHATLYWYQQILGQGPKLLIQFQNNGVVDDSQLPKDRFSAERLKGVDSTLKIQPAKLEDSAVYLCASSYGAGGTDTQYFGPGTRLTVL.

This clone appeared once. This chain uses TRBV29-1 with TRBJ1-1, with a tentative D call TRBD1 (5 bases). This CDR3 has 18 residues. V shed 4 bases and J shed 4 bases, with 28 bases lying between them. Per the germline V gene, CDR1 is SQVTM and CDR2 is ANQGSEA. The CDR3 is CSVVVGQGGILRGTEAFF. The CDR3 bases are TGCAGCGTTGTAGTGGGGCAGGGTGGAATTTTAAGGGGCACTGAAGCTTTCTTT.

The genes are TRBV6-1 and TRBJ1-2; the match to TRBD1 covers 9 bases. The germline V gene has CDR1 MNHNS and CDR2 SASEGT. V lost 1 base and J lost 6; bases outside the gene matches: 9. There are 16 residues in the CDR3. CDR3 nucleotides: TGTGCCAGCAGTGAAGGAGAAGGATGGACAGGGGATGGCTACACCTTC. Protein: CASSEGEGWTGDGYTF.

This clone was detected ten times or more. The CDR3 DNA reads TGTGCCACCAGTGATTCCCAGACGATCACCGGGGAGCTGTTTTTT. Its translation: CATSDSQTITGELFF. V usage is TRBV24-1 and J usage is TRBJ2-2; D is uncertain. Trimming cost V 2 bases and J 4 bases, with 10 bases left between them. This CDR3 region has 15 residues. Germline CDR1 reads KGHDR; CDR2 reads SFDVKD.

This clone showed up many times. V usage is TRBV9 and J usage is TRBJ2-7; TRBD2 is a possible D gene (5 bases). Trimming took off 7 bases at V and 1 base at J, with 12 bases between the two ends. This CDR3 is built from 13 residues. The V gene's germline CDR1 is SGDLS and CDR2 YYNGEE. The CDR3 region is CASGLGPSYEQYF. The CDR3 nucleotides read TGTGCCAGCGGACTTGGCCCATCCTACGAGCAGTACTTC.

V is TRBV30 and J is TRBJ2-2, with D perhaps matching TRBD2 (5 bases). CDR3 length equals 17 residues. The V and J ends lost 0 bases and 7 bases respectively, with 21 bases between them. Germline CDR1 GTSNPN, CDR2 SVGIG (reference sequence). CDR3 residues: CAWSVLGIKRGFGELFF. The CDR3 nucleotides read TGTGCCTGGAGTGTCCTGGGAATAAAACGGGGTTTCGGGGAGCTGTTTTTT.

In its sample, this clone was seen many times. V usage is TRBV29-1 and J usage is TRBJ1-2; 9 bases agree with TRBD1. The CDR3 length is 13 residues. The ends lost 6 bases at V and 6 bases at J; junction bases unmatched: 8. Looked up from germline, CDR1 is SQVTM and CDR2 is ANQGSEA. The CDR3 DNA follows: TGCAGCGTCGCACTCACAGGGGGCCATGGCTACACCTTC. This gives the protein CSVALTGGHGYTF.

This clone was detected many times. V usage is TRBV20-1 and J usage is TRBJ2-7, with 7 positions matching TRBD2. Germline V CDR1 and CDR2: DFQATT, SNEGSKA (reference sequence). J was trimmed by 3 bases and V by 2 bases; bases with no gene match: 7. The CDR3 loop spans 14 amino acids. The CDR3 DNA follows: TGCAGTGCTAGAATGGCACCGGGGGGCTACGAGCAGTACTTC. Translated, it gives CSARMAPGGYEQYF.

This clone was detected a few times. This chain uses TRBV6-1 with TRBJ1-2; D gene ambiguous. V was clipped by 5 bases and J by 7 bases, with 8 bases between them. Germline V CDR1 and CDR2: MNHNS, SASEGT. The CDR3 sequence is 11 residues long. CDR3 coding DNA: TGTGCCAGCAGTAAAGGCCCTGGCTACACCTTC. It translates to CASSKGPGYTF.

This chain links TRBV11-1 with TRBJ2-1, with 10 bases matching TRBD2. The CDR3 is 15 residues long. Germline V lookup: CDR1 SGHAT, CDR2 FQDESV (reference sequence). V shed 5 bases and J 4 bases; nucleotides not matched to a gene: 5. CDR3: CASSPGLANYNEQFF. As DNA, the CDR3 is TGTGCCAGCAGCCCGGGACTAGCGAATTACAATGAGCAGTTCTTC.